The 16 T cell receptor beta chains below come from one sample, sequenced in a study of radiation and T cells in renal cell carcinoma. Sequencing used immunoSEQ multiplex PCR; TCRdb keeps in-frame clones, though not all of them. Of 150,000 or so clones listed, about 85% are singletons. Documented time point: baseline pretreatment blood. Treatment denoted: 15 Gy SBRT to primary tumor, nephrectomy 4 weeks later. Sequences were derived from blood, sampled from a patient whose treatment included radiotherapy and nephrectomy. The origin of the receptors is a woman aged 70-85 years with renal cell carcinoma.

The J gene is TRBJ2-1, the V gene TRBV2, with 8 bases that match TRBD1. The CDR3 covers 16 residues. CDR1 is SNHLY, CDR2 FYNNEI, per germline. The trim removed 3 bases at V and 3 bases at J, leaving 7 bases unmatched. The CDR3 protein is CASSELTGGYYNEQFF. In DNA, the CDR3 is TGTGCCAGCAGTGAGCTTACAGGGGGATACTACAATGAGCAGTTCTTC.

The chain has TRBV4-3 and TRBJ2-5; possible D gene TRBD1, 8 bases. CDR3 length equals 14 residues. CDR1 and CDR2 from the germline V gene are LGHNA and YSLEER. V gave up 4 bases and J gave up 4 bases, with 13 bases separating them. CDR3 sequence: CASSRTGGGETQYF. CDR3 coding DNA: TGCGCCAGCAGCCGAACAGGGGGGGGAGAGACCCAGTACTTC.

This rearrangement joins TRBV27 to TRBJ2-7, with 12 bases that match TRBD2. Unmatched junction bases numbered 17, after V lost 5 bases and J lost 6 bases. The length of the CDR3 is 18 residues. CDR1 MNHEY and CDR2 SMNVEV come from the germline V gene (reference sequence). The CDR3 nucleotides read TGTGCCAGCAGTCCCCGGGGAGGCCGAGGACTAGCGGGGACCGAGCAGTACTTC. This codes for CASSPRGGRGLAGTEQYF.

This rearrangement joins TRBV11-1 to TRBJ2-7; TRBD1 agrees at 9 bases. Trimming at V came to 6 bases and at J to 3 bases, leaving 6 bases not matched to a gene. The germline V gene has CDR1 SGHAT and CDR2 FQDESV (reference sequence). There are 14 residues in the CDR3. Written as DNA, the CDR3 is TGTGCCAGCAGACCTACAGGGGGCGGCTACGAGCAGTACTTC. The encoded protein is CASRPTGGGYEQYF.

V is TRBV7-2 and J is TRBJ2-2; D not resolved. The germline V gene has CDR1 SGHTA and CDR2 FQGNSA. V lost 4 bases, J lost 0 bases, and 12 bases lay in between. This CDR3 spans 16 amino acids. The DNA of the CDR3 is TGTGCCAGCAGCTCGGATAGAAGAGCGAACACCGGGGAGCTGTTTTTT. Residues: CASSSDRRANTGELFF.

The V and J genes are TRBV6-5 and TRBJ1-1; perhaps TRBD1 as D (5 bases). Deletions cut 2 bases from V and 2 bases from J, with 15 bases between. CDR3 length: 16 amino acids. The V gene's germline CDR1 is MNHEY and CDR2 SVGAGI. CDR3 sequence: CASSYGAAPLNTEAFF. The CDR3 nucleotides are TGTGCCAGCAGTTACGGGGCGGCACCACTAAACACTGAAGCTTTCTTT.

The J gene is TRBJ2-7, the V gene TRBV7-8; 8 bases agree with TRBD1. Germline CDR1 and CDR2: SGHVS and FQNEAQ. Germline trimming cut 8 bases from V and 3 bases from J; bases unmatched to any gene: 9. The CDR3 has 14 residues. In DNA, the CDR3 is TGTGCCAGCCTTGGAGGGACAGGTGGCTACGAGCAGTACTTC. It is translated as CASLGGTGGYEQYF. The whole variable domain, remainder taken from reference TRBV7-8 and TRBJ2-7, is GAGVSQSPRYKVAKRGQDVALRCDPISGHVSLFWYQQALGQGPEFLTYFQNEAQLDKSGLPSDRFFAERPEGSVSTLKIQRTQQEDSAVYLCASLGGTGGYEQYFGPGTRLTVT.

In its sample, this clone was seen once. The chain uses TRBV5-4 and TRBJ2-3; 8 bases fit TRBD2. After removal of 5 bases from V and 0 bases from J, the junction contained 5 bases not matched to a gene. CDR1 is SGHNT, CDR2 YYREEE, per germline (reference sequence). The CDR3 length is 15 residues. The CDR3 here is CASSHSGASTDTQYF. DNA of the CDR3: TGTGCCAGCAGTCATAGCGGGGCTAGCACAGATACGCAGTATTTT.

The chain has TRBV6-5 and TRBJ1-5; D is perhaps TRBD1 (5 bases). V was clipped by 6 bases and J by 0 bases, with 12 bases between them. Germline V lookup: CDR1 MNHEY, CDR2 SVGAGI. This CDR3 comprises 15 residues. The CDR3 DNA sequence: TGTGCCAGCAGATCCTGGGGGGATAGCAATCAGCCCCAGCATTTT. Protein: CASRSWGDSNQPQHF.

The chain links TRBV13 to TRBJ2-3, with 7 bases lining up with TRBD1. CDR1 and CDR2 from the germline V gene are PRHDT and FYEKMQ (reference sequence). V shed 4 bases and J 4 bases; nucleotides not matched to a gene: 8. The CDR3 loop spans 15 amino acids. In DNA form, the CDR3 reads TGTGCCAGCAGCTACAGGGGTTTGGGAGCAGATACGCAGTATTTT. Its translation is CASSYRGLGADTQYF.

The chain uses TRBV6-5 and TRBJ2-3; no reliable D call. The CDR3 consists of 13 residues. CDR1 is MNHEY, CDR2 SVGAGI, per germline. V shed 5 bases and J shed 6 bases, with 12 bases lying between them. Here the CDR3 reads CASSLLTPDTQYF. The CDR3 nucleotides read TGTGCCAGCAGTCTCCTGACCCCCGATACGCAGTATTTT.

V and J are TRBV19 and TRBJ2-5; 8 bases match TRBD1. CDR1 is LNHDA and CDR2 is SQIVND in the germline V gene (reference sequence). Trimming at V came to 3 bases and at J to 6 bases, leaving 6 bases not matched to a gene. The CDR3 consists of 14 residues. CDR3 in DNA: TGTGCCAGTAGTATCGCAGGGGGCGCTCAGACCCAGTACTTC. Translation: CASSIAGGAQTQYF.

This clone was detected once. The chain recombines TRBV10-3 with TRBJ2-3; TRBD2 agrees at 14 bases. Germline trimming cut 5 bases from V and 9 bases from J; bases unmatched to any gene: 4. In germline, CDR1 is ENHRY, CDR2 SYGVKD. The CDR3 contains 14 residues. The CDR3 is CAISPGTSGGTQYF. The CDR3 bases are TGTGCCATCAGTCCAGGGACTAGCGGGGGAACGCAGTATTTT.

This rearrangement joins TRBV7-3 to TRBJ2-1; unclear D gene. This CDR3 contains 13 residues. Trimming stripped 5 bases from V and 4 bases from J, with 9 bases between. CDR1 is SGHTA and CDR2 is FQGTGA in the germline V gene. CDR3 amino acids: CASSPGSYNEQFF. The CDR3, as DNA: TGTGCCAGCAGCCCAGGCAGTTACAATGAGCAGTTCTTC.

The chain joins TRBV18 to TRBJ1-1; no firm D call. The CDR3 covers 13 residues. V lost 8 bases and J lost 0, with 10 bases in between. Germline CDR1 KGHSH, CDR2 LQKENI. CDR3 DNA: TGTGCCAGCGCCCGGGAGTTGAACACTGAAGCTTTCTTT. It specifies CASARELNTEAFF.

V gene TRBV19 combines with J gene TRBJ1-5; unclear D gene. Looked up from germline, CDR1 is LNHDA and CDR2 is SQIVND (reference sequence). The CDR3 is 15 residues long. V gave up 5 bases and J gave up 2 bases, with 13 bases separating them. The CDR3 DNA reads TGTGCCAGTAGTCGGAAGCGGGAGGGCAATCAGCCCCAGCATTTT. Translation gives CASSRKREGNQPQHF.